The entry that follows covers one T cell receptor beta chain sequence. This sample was included in a study of patients and donors after allogeneic stem cell transplantation. TCRdb re-derived calls from the RT-PCR reads in MiXCR, one entry per CDR3 protein. The sample has about a million distinct CDR3 sequences, about 20% seen once. The V gene's germline CDR1 is MNHEY and CDR2 SVGEGT. V was pared by 8 bases and J by 1 base, with 8 bases between. The CDR3 contains 13 residues. The sequence derives from a human donor who was either an allogeneic HSCT recipient or a stem cell or donor lymphocyte infusion donor (not recorded which). It is not recorded whose cells these are; they may come from a transplant donor. V gene TRBV6-2 or TRBV6-3 combines with J gene TRBJ2-2; D gene uncertain. The source material was blood, either unsorted or a sorted T cell fraction (not recorded which). This CDR3 reads CASEVLNTGELFF. CDR3 DNA sequence: TGTGCCAGCGAGGTACTGAACACCGGGGAGCTGTTTTTT.